The 20 T cell receptor beta chains in this list originate from one sample, sequenced in a study of T cell repertoires in ileal Crohn's disease. TCRdb keeps only in-frame clones here, not all; method: immunoSEQ multiplex PCR. The table includes around 15,000 clones, more than 85% detected once. Stated time point: inflamed ileum from the surgical specimen. The specimen sequenced was ileal tissue. The receptors come from an adult with Crohn's disease.

The chain recombines TRBV11-2 with TRBJ2-7; 11 bases match TRBD1. The trim removed 7 bases at V and 2 bases at J, leaving 4 bases unmatched. The CDR3 covers 14 residues. Germline-derived CDR1 and CDR2 are SGHAT and FQNNGV. CDR3 protein: CASKPGQGAYEQYF. The CDR3 bases are TGTGCCAGCAAGCCGGGACAGGGGGCCTACGAGCAGTACTTC. The complete variable domain, with remaining parts taken from reference TRBV11-2 and TRBJ2-7, reads EAGVAQSPRYKIIEKRQSVAFWCNPISGHATLYWYQQILGQGPKLLIQFQNNGVVDDSQLPKDRFSAERLKGVDSTLKIQPAKLEDSAVYLCASKPGQGAYEQYFGPGTRLTVT.

The V and J genes are TRBV4-3 and TRBJ2-5; 10 bases map to TRBD2. Germline V CDR1 and CDR2: LGHNA, YSLEER. This CDR3 is 14 amino acids long. Trimming took 8 bases from V and 4 from J; bases not matched to a gene: 7. CDR3 in amino acids: CASASSGGAETQYF. CDR3 nucleotides: TGCGCCAGCGCCTCAAGCGGGGGGGCAGAGACCCAGTACTTC.

The chain carries TRBV10-3 and TRBJ1-3, with 7 bases identical to TRBD1. There are 13 residues in the CDR3. The trim removed 10 bases at V and 6 bases at J, leaving 9 bases unmatched. CDR1 and CDR2 from the germline V gene are ENHRY and SYGVKD. The CDR3 nucleotides read TGTGCCACCACACAGGGGAAGGTAAACACCATATATTTT. Encoded protein: CATTQGKVNTIYF.

The gene calls are TRBV2 and TRBJ2-4, with D perhaps matching TRBD1 or TRBD2 (6 bases each). The V end lost 6 bases, the J end lost 2 bases, and 14 bases lay between the germline ends. Germline V gives CDR1 SNHLY, CDR2 FYNNEI. This CDR3 region has 15 residues. The CDR3 sequence is CASRGGGGPKNIQYF. CDR3 DNA sequence: TGTGCCAGCAGGGGGGGCGGCGGACCCAAAAACATTCAGTACTTC.

The chain has TRBV11-3 and TRBJ2-7, with 10 bases fitting TRBD1. The CDR3 length is 15 residues. V shed 5 bases, J shed 1 base, and the junction held 5 bases outside the gene matches. Germline-derived CDR1 and CDR2 are SGHNT and YENEEA. CDR3 region: CASSPGTGASYEQYF. The CDR3 bases are TGTGCCAGCAGCCCCGGGACAGGGGCGTCCTACGAGCAGTACTTC.

V gene TRBV7-9 combines with J gene TRBJ2-7, with 9 bases that match TRBD1. Germline loops: CDR1 SEHNR, CDR2 FQNEAQ (reference sequence). The V segment lost 5 bases and the J segment 5 bases; nucleotides outside the gene matches: 7. The CDR3 sequence is 14 residues long. CDR3 amino acids: CASSTAGQGNEQYF. The CDR3 DNA reads TGTGCCAGCAGCACAGCGGGACAGGGCAACGAGCAGTACTTC. Full variable domain (remainder filled in from reference TRBV7-9 and TRBJ2-7): DTGVSQNPRHKITKRGQNVTFRCDPISEHNRLYWYRQTLGQGPEFLTYFQNEAQLEKSRLLSDRFSAERPKGSFSTLEIQRTEQGDSAMYLCASSTAGQGNEQYFGPGTRLTVT.

The rearrangement uses TRBV14 and TRBJ1-3; no firm D call. The CDR3 sequence is 17 residues long. Germline CDR1 is SGHDN and CDR2 is FVKESK. Trimming pared 1 base from V and 2 bases from J, leaving 15 bases between. The CDR3: CASSQAPTFWAGNTIYF. The CDR3 coding sequence is TGTGCCAGCAGCCAAGCACCGACGTTCTGGGCTGGAAACACCATATATTTT.

V usage is TRBV6-6 and J usage is TRBJ1-5; TRBD1 aligns across 9 bases. The V gene end was trimmed by 7 bases and the J gene end by 0 bases; junction bases not matched to a gene: 7. CDR1 and CDR2 from the germline V gene are MNHNY and SVGAGI (reference sequence). This CDR3 region has 16 residues. The DNA of the CDR3 is TGTGCCAGCACCCCTCGGACAGGGGATAGCAATCAGCCCCAGCATTTT. The encoded protein is CASTPRTGDSNQPQHF.

The gene calls are TRBV25-1 and TRBJ1-2; D gene uncertain. V lost 7 bases to trimming and J lost 8 bases, with 14 bases between them. The CDR3 covers 12 residues. Germline values: CDR1 MGHDK, CDR2 SYGVNS. CDR3 residues: CASKSMGGGYTF. The CDR3 bases are TGTGCCAGCAAATCTATGGGCGGAGGCTACACCTTC.

J is TRBJ2-6 and V is TRBV11-1; D is possibly TRBD2 (5 bases). Germline CDR1 SGHAT, CDR2 FQDESV (reference sequence). The CDR3 loop spans 16 amino acids. V lost 1 base and J lost 0, with 7 bases in between. The chain's CDR3 is CASSLVRDSGANVLTF. CDR3 bases: TGTGCCAGCAGCTTAGTTCGGGACTCTGGGGCCAACGTCCTGACTTTC. Variable domain in full (rest from reference TRBV11-1 and TRBJ2-6): EAEVAQSPRYKITEKSQAVAFWCDPISGHATLYWYRQILGQGPELLVQFQDESVVDDSQLPKDRFSAERLKGVDSTLKIQPAELGDSAMYLCASSLVRDSGANVLTFGAGSRLTVL.

The chain is built from TRBV5-6 and TRBJ2-7; D may be TRBD1 (5 bases). This CDR3 is built from 13 residues. V was cut by 4 bases and J by 6 bases, with 14 bases left in between. The germline CDR1 and CDR2 sequences are SGHDT and YYEEEE. CDR3 residues: CASSRPTASEQYF. Written as DNA, the CDR3 is TGTGCCAGCAGCCGTCCGACAGCTTCCGAGCAGTACTTC.

This clone was found once. The V call is TRBV5-1, the J call TRBJ1-5; 12 bases line up with TRBD1. This CDR3 spans 16 amino acids. With V trimmed by 4 bases and J by 7 bases, 9 bases remained unmatched. Germline V CDR1 and CDR2: SGHRS, YFSETQ. The CDR3: CASSPSGTGGGQPQHF. The CDR3 DNA reads TGCGCCAGCAGCCCGTCGGGGACAGGGGGCGGCCAGCCCCAGCATTTT.

V and J are TRBV14 and TRBJ2-1, with D maybe TRBD2 (6 bases). V shed 1 base and J shed 6 bases, with 13 bases lying between them. Per germline, CDR1 SGHDN and CDR2 FVKESK. This CDR3 comprises 15 residues. This CDR3 reads CASSQASTRGNEQFF. As DNA, the CDR3 is TGTGCCAGCAGCCAAGCCTCGACTAGGGGCAATGAGCAGTTCTTC.

The rearrangement uses TRBV7-9 and TRBJ2-7; D is unresolved. The germline gives CDR1 SEHNR, CDR2 FQNEAQ (reference sequence). The ends were cut back, 1 base at V and 0 bases at J, with 10 bases in the middle. The CDR3 consists of 15 residues. CDR3 residues: CASSLEGYYSYEQYF. The CDR3 DNA sequence: TGTGCCAGCAGCTTAGAAGGGTACTACTCCTACGAGCAGTACTTC.

The rearrangement uses TRBV28 and TRBJ1-4; possibly TRBD1 for D (6 bases). This CDR3 contains 16 residues. Trimming pared 2 bases from V and 4 bases from J, leaving 14 bases between. CDR1 is MDHEN, CDR2 SYDVKM, per germline. This CDR3 reads CASSLGGGRGNEKLFF. Here the CDR3 DNA reads TGTGCCAGCAGTTTAGGGGGGGGCAGAGGTAATGAAAAACTGTTTTTT. Drawing the rest from reference TRBV28 and TRBJ1-4, the complete variable domain is DVKVTQSSRYLVKRTGEKVFLECVQDMDHENMFWYRQDPGLGLRLIYFSYDVKMKEKGDIPEGYSVSREKKERFSLILESASTNQTSMYLCASSLGGGRGNEKLFFGSGTQLSVL.

The J gene is TRBJ2-7, the V gene TRBV6-6; possible D gene TRBD1, 5 bases. This CDR3 spans 14 amino acids. V shed 6 bases and J shed 2 bases, with 14 bases lying between them. Germline V gene lookup returns CDR1 MNHNY and CDR2 SVGAGI (reference sequence). The DNA of the CDR3 is TGTGCCAGCAGACCAGGTGGCAGGGCCTACGAGCAGTACTTC. Its protein product is CASRPGGRAYEQYF.

The chain couples TRBV5-4 to TRBJ1-1, with TRBD1 identical over 10 bases. The CDR3 runs to 13 residues. Germline CDR1 and CDR2: SGHNT and YYREEE (reference sequence). The junction had 0 bases not matched to a gene; V was cut back by 3 bases and J by 4 bases. The CDR3 loop reads CASSWTGGTEAFF. Here the CDR3 DNA reads TGTGCCAGCAGCTGGACAGGGGGCACTGAAGCTTTCTTT.

The chain employs TRBV6-5 and TRBJ1-2; 8 nucleotides line up with TRBD1. The CDR3 is made up of 15 amino acids. Germline V lookup: CDR1 MNHEY, CDR2 SVGAGI. The V segment lost 2 bases and the J segment 3 bases; nucleotides outside the gene matches: 5. CDR3 DNA sequence: TGTGCCAGCAGTTACGCGACAGGGGCATACTATGGCTACACCTTC. Translated: CASSYATGAYYGYTF.

V is TRBV5-1 and J is TRBJ2-7; D tentatively reads TRBD1 or TRBD2 (5 bases each). V gave up 5 bases and J gave up 6 bases, with 9 bases separating them. The CDR3 extends over 11 amino acids. Germline values: CDR1 SGHRS, CDR2 YFSETQ. This chain's CDR3 is CASSLRGEQYF. Here the CDR3 DNA reads TGCGCCAGCAGTCTGAGGGGCGAGCAGTACTTC.

The V call is TRBV7-6, the J call TRBJ1-6; 9 nucleotides align to TRBD1. The CDR3 sequence is 17 residues long. The V and J ends lost 2 bases and 7 bases, in that order; junction bases with no gene match: 9. Germline CDR1 and CDR2: SGHVS and FNYEAQ. Written as DNA, the CDR3 is TGTGCCAGCAGCTTAAGTCCCGGGACAGGGAACAATTCACCCCTCCACTTT. Its protein product is CASSLSPGTGNNSPLHF.